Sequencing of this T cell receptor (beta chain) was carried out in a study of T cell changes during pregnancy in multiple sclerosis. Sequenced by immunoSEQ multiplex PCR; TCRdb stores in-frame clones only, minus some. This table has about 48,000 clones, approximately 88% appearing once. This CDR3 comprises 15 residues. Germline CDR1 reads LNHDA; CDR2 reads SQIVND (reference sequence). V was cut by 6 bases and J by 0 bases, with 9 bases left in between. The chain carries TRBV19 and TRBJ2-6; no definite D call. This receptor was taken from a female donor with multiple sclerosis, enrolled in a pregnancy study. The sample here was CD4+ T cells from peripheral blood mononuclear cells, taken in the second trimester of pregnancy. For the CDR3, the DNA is TGTGCCAGTAGACTCCACTCCTCTGGGGCCAACGTCCTGACTTTC. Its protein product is CASRLHSSGANVLTF.